The present T cell receptor (beta chain) was sequenced within a study of human T cells and chemical hapten exposure. The germline V and J ends were trimmed by 3 bases and 1 base, with 10 bases remaining between them. The CDR3 length is 14 residues. The time point: patch test 2, 6 weeks after DPC sensitization. Treatment noted: therapeutic diphenylcyclopropenone sensitization with weekly scalp DPC. This clonotype was picked up many times. TCRdb redid the calling of the RACE reads with MiXCR, one entry per CDR3 protein. The sample holds approximately 95,000 distinct CDR3 sequences; over 9.5% are singletons and the top ten take 3.2%.

This chain connects TRBV12-3 or TRBV12-4 to TRBJ2-7; unclear D gene. The TCR comes from a woman aged 40 to 55 with alopecia areata. Some clones in this sample may be carry-over from other donors' samples. The specimen was whole blood, collected in connection with sensitization to the hapten diphenylcyclopropenone (DPC). CDR3 DNA sequence: TGTGCCAGCAGTTTGTTTCGGCGGTCCTACGAGCAGTACTTC. Translated, it gives CASSLFRRSYEQYF.